This T cell receptor beta chain was obtained from a study of T cell repertoires in cytomegalovirus infection (dated by TCRdb to the late 2010s). In terms of the full investigation: Peptide stimulations targeted recently identified HLA-C-restricted CMV epitopes, whose presentation resists viral immunomodulation, together with well-studied HLA-B-restricted epitopes. Because public TCR beta signatures pointed to carriage of CMV infection together with the matching HLA type, the HLA type of each donor mattered for the analysis.

In the case of this clonotype: It has no known antigen specificity. The junction departs from the called germline gene at one end, perhaps through a read error.

Read against the paper, the sample's treatment or condition label means: in vitro stimulation with specific CMV peptide epitopes to enrich CMV-specific T cells. The CDR3 runs 15 residues from the cysteine to the phenylalanine. The entry retains the CDR3 DNA only, 45 bases that are in frame from base 1. From the germline V gene (reference sequence), CDR1 is SEHNR and CDR2 is FQNEAQ. Reads for this sample came from an Illumina HiSeq 1500. TCRdb reran the public reads through fastp at Q25 and MiXCR, keeping productive beta chains. Entries that share a CDR3 protein sequence are merged under the most common genes and DNA. The sample contains around 200,000 distinct CDR3 sequences, 38% of them found a single time. The ten top clones hold about 60% of the sample. Results and caveats for the whole study, not just this receptor: Carriers of CMV infection plus the relevant HLA type were discriminated by the cumulative frequency of public TCR beta family members in the study cohort and in an independent 352-donor cohort. In the ex vivo response, HLA-C-restricted CMV-specific TCR beta clonotypes were dominant, and in two of eight donors the single most frequent clonotype came from this HLA-C-restricted group.

The sequencing used CD8+ T cells from cultured PBMCs, collected from culture after CMV antigen stimulation. The V gene is TRBV7-9 and the J gene is TRBJ2-5, and 8 junction bases match TRBD2. The clonotype comes from a human donor in good health (CMV status not recorded). Some clones in this sample may be carry-over from other donors' samples. The CDR3 in this case is CASSLTAGGGETQDF. At the DNA level, the sequence is TGTGCCAGCAGCTTAACGGCGGGGGGAGGAGAGACCCAGGACTTC.